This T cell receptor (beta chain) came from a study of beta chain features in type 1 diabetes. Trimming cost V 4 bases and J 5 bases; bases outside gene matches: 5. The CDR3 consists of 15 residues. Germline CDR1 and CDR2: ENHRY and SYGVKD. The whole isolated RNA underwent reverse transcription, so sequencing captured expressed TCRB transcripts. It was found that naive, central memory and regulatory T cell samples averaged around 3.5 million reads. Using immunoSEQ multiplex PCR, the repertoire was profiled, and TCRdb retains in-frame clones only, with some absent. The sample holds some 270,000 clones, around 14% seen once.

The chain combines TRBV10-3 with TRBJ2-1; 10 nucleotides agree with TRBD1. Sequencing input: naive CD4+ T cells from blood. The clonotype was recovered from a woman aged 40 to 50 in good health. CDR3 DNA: TGTGCCATCAGTGGACCGGGACAGGGGCACAATGAGCAGTTCTTC. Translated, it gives CAISGPGQGHNEQFF.